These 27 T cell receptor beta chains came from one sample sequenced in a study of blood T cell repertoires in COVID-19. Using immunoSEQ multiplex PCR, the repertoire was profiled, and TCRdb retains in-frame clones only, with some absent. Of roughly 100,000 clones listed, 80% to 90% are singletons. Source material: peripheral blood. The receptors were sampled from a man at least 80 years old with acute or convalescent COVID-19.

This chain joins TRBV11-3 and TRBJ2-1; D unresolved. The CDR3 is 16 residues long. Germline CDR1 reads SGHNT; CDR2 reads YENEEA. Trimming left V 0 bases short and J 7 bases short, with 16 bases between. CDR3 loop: CASSLDPGPQDNEQFF. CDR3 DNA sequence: TGTGCCAGCAGCTTAGATCCTGGGCCCCAGGATAATGAGCAGTTCTTC.

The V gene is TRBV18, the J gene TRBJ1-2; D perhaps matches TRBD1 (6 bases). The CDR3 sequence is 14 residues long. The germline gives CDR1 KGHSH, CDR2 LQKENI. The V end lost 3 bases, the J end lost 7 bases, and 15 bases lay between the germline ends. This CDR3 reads CASSPEQGNRGYTF. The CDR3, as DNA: TGTGCCAGCTCACCCGAACAGGGTAATCGTGGCTACACCTTC.

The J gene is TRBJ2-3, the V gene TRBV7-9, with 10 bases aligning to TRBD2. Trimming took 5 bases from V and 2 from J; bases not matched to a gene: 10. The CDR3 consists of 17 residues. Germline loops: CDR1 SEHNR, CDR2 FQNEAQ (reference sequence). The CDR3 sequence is CASSLPGAGGPTDTQYF. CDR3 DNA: TGTGCCAGCAGCCTCCCGGGAGCGGGGGGGCCCACAGATACGCAGTATTTT.

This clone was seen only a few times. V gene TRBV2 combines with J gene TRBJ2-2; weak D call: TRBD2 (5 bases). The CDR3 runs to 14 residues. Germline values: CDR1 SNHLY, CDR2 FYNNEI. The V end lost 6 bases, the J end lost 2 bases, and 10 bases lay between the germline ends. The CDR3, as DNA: TGTGCCAGCAGAAGGGAGATTAACACCGGGGAGCTGTTTTTT. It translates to CASRREINTGELFF. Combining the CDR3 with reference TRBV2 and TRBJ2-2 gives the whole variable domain EPEVTQTPSHQVTQMGQEVILRCVPISNHLYFYWYRQILGQKVEFLVSFYNNEISEKSEIFDDQFSVERPDGSNFTLKIRSTKLEDSAMYFCASRREINTGELFFGEGSRLTVL.

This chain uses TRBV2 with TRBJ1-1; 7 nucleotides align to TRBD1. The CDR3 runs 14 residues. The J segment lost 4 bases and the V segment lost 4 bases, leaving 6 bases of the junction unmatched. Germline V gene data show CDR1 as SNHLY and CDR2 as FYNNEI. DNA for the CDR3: TGTGCCAGCAGTGTGGACAGGATGAGCACTGAAGCTTTCTTT. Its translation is CASSVDRMSTEAFF.

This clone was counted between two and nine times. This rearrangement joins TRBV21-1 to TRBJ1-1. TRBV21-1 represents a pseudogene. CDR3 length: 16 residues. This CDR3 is CASSRKSGRYNTEAFF. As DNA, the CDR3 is TGTGCCAGCAGCAGGAAATCCGGGAGGTACAACACTGAAGCTTTCTTT.

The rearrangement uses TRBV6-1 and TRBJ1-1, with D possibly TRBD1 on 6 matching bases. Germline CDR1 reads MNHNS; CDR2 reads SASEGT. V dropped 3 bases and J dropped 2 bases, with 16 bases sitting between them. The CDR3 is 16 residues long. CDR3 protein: CASSDMGAQINTEAFF. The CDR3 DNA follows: TGTGCCAGCAGTGACATGGGGGCCCAAATCAACACTGAAGCTTTCTTT.

The CDR3 loop is CARASGRNNEQFF. The CDR3 nucleotides are TGTGCCAGAGCTAGCGGGAGGAATAATGAGCAGTTCTTC. The rearrangement links TRBV2 to TRBJ2-1; the match to TRBD2 covers 11 bases. CDR3 length equals 13 residues. Germline CDR1 reads SNHLY; CDR2 reads FYNNEI. V shed 9 bases, J shed 7 bases, and the junction held 5 bases outside the gene matches.

The CDR3 DNA is TGTGCCAGCAGTTCCACTGGGGGCCGAGGACAGCCCCAGCATTTT. Translating it yields CASSSTGGRGQPQHF. The J gene is TRBJ1-5, the V gene TRBV28, with D maybe TRBD1 (6 bases). V lost 4 bases and J lost 7, with 17 bases in between. CDR1 is MDHEN, CDR2 SYDVKM, per germline. CDR3 length: 15 amino acids.

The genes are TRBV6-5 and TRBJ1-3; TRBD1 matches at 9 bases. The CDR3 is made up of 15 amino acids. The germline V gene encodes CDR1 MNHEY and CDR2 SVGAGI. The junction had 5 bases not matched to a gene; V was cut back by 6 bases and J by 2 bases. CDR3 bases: TGTGCCAGCAGCCAGGACAGGGGCGCTGGAAACACCATATATTTT. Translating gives CASSQDRGAGNTIYF.

CDR3 sequence (DNA): TGTGCCAGCAGCCCTTGGGCAGCGGGGCAAGAGACCCAGTACTTC. The encoded protein is CASSPWAAGQETQYF. This chain joins TRBV5-4 and TRBJ2-5; 7 bases map to TRBD2. Germline CDR1 SGHNT, CDR2 YYREEE (reference sequence). V lost 4 bases to trimming and J lost 2 bases; unmatched junction nucleotides: 8. This CDR3 is 15 amino acids long. Variable domain in full (rest from reference TRBV5-4 and TRBJ2-5): ETGVTQSPTHLIKTRGQQVTLRCSSQSGHNTVSWYQQALGQGPQFIFQYYREEENGRGNFPPRFSGLQFPNYSSELNVNALELDDSALYLCASSPWAAGQETQYFGPGTRLLVL.

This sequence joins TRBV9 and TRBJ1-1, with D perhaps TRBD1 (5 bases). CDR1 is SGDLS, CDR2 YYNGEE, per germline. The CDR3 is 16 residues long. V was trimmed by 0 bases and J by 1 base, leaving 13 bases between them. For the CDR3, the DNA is TGTGCCAGCAGCGTAGGGGGCGGGGCCAAGAACACTGAAGCTTTCTTT. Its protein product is CASSVGGGAKNTEAFF.

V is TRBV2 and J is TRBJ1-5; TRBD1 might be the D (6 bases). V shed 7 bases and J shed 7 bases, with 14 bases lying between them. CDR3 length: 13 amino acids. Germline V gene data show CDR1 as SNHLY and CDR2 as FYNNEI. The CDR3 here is CASKQGEGQPQHF. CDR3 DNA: TGTGCCAGCAAACAGGGAGAGGGGCAGCCCCAGCATTTT. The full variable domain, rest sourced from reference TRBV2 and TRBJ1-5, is EPEVTQTPSHQVTQMGQEVILRCVPISNHLYFYWYRQILGQKVEFLVSFYNNEISEKSEIFDDQFSVERPDGSNFTLKIRSTKLEDSAMYFCASKQGEGQPQHFGDGTRLSIL.

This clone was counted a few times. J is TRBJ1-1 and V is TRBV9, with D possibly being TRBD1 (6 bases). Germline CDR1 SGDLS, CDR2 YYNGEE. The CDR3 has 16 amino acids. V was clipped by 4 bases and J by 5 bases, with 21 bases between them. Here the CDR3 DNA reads TGTGCCAGCAGCCCGGGGGGGGGCCGTCTGGGTACTGAAGCTTTCTTT. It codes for CASSPGGGRLGTEAFF.

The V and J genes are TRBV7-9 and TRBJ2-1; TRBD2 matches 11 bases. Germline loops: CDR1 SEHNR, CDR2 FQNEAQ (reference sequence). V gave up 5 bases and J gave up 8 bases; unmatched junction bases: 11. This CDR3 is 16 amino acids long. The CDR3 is CASSVSGGAFGYEQFF. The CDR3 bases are TGTGCCAGCAGCGTTAGCGGGGGGGCCTTCGGGTATGAGCAGTTCTTC.

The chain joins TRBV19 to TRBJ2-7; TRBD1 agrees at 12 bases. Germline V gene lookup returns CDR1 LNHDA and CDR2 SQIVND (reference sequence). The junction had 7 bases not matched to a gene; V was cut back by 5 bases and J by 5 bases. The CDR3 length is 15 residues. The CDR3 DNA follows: TGTGCCAGTAGTCCCGGGACAGGGGGCTATCACGAGCAGTACTTC. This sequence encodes CASSPGTGGYHEQYF.

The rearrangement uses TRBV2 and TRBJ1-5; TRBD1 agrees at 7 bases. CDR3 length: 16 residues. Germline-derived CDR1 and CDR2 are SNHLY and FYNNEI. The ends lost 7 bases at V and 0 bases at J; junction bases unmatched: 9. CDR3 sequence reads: CASTYTGTDSNQPQHF. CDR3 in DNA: TGTGCCAGCACCTACACCGGGACAGATAGCAATCAGCCCCAGCATTTT.

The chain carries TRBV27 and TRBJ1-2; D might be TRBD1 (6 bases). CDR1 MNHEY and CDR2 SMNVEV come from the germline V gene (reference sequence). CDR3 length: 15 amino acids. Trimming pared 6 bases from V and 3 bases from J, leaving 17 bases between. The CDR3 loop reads CASRQGGGYYYGYTF. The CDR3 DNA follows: TGTGCCAGCAGACAGGGTGGGGGATATTACTATGGCTACACCTTC.

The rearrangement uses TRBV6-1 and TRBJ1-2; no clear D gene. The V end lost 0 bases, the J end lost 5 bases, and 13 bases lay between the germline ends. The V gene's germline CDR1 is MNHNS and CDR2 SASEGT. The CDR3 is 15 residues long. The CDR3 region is CASSEAGRGLYGYTF. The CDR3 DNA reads TGTGCCAGCAGTGAAGCCGGTCGGGGTCTGTATGGCTACACCTTC.

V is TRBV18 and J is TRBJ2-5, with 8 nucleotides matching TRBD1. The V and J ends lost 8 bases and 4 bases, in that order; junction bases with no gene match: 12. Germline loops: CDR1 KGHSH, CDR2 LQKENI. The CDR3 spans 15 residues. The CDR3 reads CASALKTGAVETQYF. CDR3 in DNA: TGTGCCAGCGCTTTGAAGACAGGGGCTGTAGAGACCCAGTACTTC.

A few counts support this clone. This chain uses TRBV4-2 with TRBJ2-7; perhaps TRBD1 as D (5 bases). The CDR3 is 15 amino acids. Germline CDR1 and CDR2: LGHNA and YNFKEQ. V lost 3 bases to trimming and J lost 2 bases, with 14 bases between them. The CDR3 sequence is CASSQEDSLTYEQYF. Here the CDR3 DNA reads TGTGCCAGCAGCCAGGAAGACAGCCTCACCTACGAGCAGTACTTC.

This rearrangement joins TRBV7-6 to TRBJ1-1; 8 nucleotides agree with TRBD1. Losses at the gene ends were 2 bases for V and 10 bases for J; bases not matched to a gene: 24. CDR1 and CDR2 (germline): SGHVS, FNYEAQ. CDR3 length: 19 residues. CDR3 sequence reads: CASSLRSTATGGEKTGAFF. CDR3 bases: TGTGCCAGCAGCTTACGATCTACCGCAACAGGGGGGGAAAAAACAGGAGCTTTCTTT.

This CDR3 reads CASSGQADTQYF. For the CDR3, the DNA is TGCGCCAGCAGCGGACAGGCAGATACGCAGTATTTT. This sequence joins TRBV10-1 and TRBJ2-3; 7 bases map to TRBD1. Losses at the gene ends were 6 bases for V and 4 bases for J; bases not matched to a gene: 1. This CDR3 comprises 12 residues. CDR1 and CDR2 from the germline V gene are WNHNN and SYGVQD (reference sequence).

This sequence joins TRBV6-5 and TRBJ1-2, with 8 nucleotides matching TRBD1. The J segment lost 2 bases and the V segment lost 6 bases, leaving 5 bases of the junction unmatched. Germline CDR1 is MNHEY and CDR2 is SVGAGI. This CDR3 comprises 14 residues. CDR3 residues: CASSSRTGNYGYTF. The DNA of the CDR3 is TGTGCCAGCAGCTCTAGGACAGGGAACTATGGCTACACCTTC.

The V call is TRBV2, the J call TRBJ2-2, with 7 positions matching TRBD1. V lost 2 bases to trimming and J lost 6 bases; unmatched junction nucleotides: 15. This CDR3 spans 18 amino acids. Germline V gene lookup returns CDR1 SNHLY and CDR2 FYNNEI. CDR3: CASSERGQEFKRAGELFF. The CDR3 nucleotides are TGTGCCAGCAGTGAAAGAGGACAGGAATTTAAACGGGCCGGGGAGCTGTTTTTT.

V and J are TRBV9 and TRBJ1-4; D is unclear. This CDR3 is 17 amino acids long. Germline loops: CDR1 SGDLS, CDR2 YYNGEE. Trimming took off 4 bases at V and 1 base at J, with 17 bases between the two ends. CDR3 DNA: TGTGCCAGCAGCCCAGCAGGCTCTTGGCGAACTAATGAAAAACTGTTTTTT. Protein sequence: CASSPAGSWRTNEKLFF.

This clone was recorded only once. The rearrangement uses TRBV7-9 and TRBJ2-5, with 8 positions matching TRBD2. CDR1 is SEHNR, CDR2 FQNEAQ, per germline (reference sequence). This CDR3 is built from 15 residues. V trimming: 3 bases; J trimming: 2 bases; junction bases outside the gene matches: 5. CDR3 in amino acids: CASSLTSVAQETQYF. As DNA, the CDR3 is TGTGCCAGCAGCTTGACTAGCGTCGCTCAAGAGACCCAGTACTTC.